The clone carrying this T cell receptor (beta chain) was seen a handful of times. The authors ran the immunoSEQ assay, v3.0, at survey level. Clones were read by immunoSEQ multiplex PCR, and TCRdb kept only the in-frame ones, dropping some. The sample lists roughly 20,000 clones; over 75% were seen once. The data stem from a study of long-term antiretroviral therapy in people with HIV. Per individual, the PBMC samples numbered at least one pre-ART and at least two post-ART. The TCR was taken from a man under 40 with HIV. Sequencing was performed on unsorted PBMCs, taken 1.5 years after starting antiretroviral therapy.

The CDR3 spells CASSFDRVHEQYF. The CDR3 nucleotides are TGTGCCAGCAGCTTTGACAGGGTACACGAGCAGTACTTC. V and J are TRBV7-6 and TRBJ2-7; 7 bases fit TRBD1. CDR3 length: 13 residues. The junction had 4 bases not matched to a gene; V was cut back by 3 bases and J by 5 bases. CDR1 is SGHVS, CDR2 FNYEAQ, per germline.